The T cell receptor (beta chain) described here comes from a study of T cells in Graves' hyperthyroidism and ophthalmopathy. About the study: Blood was drawn when the patient was first diagnosed and still untreated. Broader study findings: From stable hyperthyroidism, ophthalmopathy was separated by a 13 V-J model.

This clonotype was counted ten times or more. Its cognate antigen is unknown. Trimming took 5 bases from V and 2 from J, leaving 19 bases between them. This CDR3 contains 17 residues. Germline-derived CDR1 and CDR2 are LNHDA and SQIVND (reference sequence). There were TCR beta CDR3 regions amplified from RNA transcripts. First-round RT-PCR with HTBI primers amplified the TCR CDR3 region. One entry per CDR3 protein results from TCRdb running MiXCR on the multiplex PCR reads. The table includes approximately 370,000 distinct CDR3 sequences, roughly 15% detected once. The study left out patients who had uncontrolled infection, other autoimmune disease, pregnancy or lactation. More than 8.5 ml of fresh peripheral blood supplied the PBMCs.

This rearrangement joins TRBV19 to TRBJ1-5, with D possibly TRBD1 on 5 matching bases. The TCR sequence derives from a woman aged 30 to 39 with Graves' hyperthyroidism that later progressed to Graves' ophthalmopathy. Input material: blood. The CDR3 protein is CASSAGRLGAGNQPQHF. CDR3 bases: TGTGCCAGTAGTGCGGGACGCCTCGGCGCGGGCAATCAGCCCCAGCATTTT.